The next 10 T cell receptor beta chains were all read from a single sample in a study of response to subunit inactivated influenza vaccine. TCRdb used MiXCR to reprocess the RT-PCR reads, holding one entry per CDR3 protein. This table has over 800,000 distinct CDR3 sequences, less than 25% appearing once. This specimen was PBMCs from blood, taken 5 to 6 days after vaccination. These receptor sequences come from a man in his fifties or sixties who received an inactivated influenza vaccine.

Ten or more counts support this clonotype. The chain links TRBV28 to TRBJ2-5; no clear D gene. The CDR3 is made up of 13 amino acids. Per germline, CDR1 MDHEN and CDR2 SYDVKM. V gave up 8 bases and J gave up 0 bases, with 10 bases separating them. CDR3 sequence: CASAPEYQETQYF. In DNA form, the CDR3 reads TGTGCCAGCGCCCCAGAGTACCAAGAGACCCAGTACTTC.

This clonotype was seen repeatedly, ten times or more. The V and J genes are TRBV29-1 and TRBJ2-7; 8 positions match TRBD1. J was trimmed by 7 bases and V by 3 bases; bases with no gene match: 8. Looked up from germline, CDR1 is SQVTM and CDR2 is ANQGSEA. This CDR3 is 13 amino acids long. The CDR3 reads CSVDSQGAGEQYF. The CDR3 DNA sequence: TGCAGCGTTGACAGCCAGGGGGCAGGTGAGCAGTACTTC.

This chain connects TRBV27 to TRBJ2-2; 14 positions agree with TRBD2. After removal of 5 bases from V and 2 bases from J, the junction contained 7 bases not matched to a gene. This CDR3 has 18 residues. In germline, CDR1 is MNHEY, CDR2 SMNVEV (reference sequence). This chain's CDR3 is CASSTRTSGGLNTGELFF. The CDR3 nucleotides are TGTGCCAGCAGTACGAGGACTAGCGGGGGGCTTAACACCGGGGAGCTGTTTTTT.

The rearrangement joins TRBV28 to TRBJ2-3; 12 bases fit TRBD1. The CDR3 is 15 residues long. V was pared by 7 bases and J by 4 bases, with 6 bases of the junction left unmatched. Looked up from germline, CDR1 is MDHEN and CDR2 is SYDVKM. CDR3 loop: CASKLGTGGSDTQYF. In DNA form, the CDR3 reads TGTGCCAGCAAATTGGGGACAGGGGGCTCAGATACGCAGTATTTT.

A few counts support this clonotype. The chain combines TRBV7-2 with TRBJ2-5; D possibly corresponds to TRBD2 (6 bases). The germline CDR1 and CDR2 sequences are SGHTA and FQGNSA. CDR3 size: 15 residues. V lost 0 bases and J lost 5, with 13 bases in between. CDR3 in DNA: TGTGCCAGCAGCTTAGCGCCGTGGGGGGAGGAGACCCAGTACTTC. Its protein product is CASSLAPWGEETQYF.

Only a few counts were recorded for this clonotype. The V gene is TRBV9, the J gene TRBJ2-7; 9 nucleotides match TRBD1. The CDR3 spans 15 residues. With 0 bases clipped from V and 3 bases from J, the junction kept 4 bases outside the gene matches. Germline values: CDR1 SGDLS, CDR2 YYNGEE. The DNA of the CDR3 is TGTGCCAGCAGCGTAGGGACAGGGGTTATCTACGAGCAGTACTTC. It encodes CASSVGTGVIYEQYF. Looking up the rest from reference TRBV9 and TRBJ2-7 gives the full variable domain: DSGVTQTPKHLITATGQRVTLRCSPRSGDLSVYWYQQSLDQGLQFLIQYYNGEERAKGNILERFSAQQFPDLHSELNLSSLELGDSALYFCASSVGTGVIYEQYFGPGTRLTVT.

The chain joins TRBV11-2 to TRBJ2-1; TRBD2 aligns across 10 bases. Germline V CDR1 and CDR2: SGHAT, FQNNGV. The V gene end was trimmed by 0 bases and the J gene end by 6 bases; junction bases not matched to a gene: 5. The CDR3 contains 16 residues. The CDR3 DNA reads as TGTGCCAGCAGCTTAGATTGGCTAGCGGGAGTCAATGAGCAGTTCTTC. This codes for CASSLDWLAGVNEQFF.

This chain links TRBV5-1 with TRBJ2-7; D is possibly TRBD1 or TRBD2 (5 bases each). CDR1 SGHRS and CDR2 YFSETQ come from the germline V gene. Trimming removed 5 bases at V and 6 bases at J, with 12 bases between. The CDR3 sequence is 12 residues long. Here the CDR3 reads CASREGSSEQYF. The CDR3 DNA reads TGCGCCAGCAGAGAGGGGTCGAGCGAGCAGTACTTC.

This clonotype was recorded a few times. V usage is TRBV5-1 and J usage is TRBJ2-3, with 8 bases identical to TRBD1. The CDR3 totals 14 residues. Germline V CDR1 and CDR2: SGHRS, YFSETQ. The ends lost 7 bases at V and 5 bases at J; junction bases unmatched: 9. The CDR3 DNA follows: TGCGCCAGCGGATCATATACAGGGGGAGATACGCAGTATTTT. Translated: CASGSYTGGDTQYF.

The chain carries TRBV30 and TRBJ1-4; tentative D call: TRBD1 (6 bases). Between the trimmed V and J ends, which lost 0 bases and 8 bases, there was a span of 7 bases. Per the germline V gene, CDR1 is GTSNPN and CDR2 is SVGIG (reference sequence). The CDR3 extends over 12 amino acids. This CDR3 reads CAWSVQGEKLFF. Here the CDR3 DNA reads TGTGCCTGGAGTGTACAGGGAGAAAAACTGTTTTTT.